A selection of T cell receptor beta chains follows, all from one sample in a study of graft-versus-host responses after intestinal transplantation. The antigens of these receptors remain unknown. Measured with immunoSEQ multiplex PCR; TCRdb has only the in-frame clones, and not every one. The repertoire has tens of thousands of clones, 85% to 95% of them found once; the top ten carry around 0.25%. The sample was unstimulated CD8+ T cells sorted from spleen or lymph node cells, taken before transplant. The receptor source for this set is a human donor who was the organ donor for an intestinal transplant. CDR3s include the opening cysteine and the closing phenylalanine or tryptophan. Each record gives: J gene, V gene, D gene, clone size, CDR3 protein, CDR3 DNA. D genes are given only for firm matches. Expanded clones get a size class; other rows say once, few or many, or leave the size out.

>TRBJ2-2|TRBV7-9|.|.
CASGQDRTGELFF
TGTGCCAGCGGCCAGGACCGCACCGGGGAGCTGTTTTTT
>TRBJ2-7|TRBV11-3|TRBD2|.
CASSGPGGVHEQYF
TGTGCCAGCAGCGGTCCGGGGGGTGTCCACGAGCAGTACTTC
>TRBJ2-2|TRBV11-2|TRBD2|.
CASSLGVAGGYTGELFF
TGTGCCAGCAGCTTAGGGGTAGCGGGGGGGTACACCGGGGAGCTGTTTTTT
>TRBJ2-1|TRBV5-4|.|.
CASSLADPRNEQFF
TGTGCCAGCAGCTTGGCCGACCCCCGGAATGAGCAGTTCTTC
>TRBJ2-3|TRBV4-2|.|.
CASSQEGGSTDTQYF
TGTGCCAGCAGCCAAGAAGGAGGGAGCACAGATACGCAGTATTTT
>TRBJ2-7|TRBV5-1|TRBD1|.
CASSPAGAGGGEQYF
TGCGCCAGCAGCCCGGCCGGGGCAGGGGGTGGCGAGCAGTACTTC
>TRBJ1-6|TRBV14|.|.
CASSQEGLTASPLHF
TGTGCCAGCAGCCAAGAGGGTCTTACAGCCTCACCCCTCCACTTT
>TRBJ1-4|TRBV5-1|.|.
CASSLGSSDEKLFF
TGCGCCAGCAGCTTGGGCAGTTCAGATGAAAAACTGTTTTTT
>TRBJ1-6|TRBV14|.|.
CASSQDQGTNSPLHF
TGTGCCAGCAGCCAAGATCAGGGGACTAATTCACCCCTCCACTTT
>TRBJ1-1|TRBV4-3|.|.
CASSLSKSPRSGAEAFF
TGCGCCAGCAGCCTTAGCAAATCCCCACGGTCGGGCGCTGAAGCTTTCTTT
>TRBJ2-1|TRBV6-5|TRBD2|once
CASKSSGGGGDEQFF
TGTGCCAGCAAAAGTAGCGGGGGGGGCGGCGATGAGCAGTTCTTC
>TRBJ1-2|TRBV6-1|.|few
CASTIPESYGYTF
TGTGCCAGCACTATCCCAGAAAGCTATGGCTACACCTTC
>TRBJ2-2|TRBV5-6|.|.
CASSFRGTRNTGELFF
TGTGCCAGCAGCTTTAGAGGGACGAGGAACACCGGGGAGCTGTTTTTT
>TRBJ2-7|TRBV19|TRBD1|.
CASSVRDRGADERYF
TGTGCCAGTAGTGTCCGGGACAGGGGGGCCGACGAGCGGTACTTC
>TRBJ1-5|TRBV10-3|.|.
CAISESVQSQPQHF
TGTGCCATCAGTGAGTCGGTCCAGTCCCAGCCCCAGCATTTT
>TRBJ1-1|TRBV30|TRBD1|.
CAWSEGTGGTEAFF
TGTGCCTGGAGTGAGGGCACAGGGGGCACTGAAGCTTTCTTT
>TRBJ2-2|TRBV19|.|.
CASDQGSDTGELFF
TGTGCCAGCGACCAGGGGTCGGACACCGGGGAGCTGTTTTTT
>TRBJ2-3|TRBV7-3|.|.
CASSLTAGTDTQYF
TGTGCCAGCAGCTTGACGGCGGGTACAGATACGCAGTATTTT
>TRBJ2-3|TRBV19|.|.
CASNVGVTSTDTQYF
TGTGCCAGTAATGTCGGGGTTACTAGCACAGATACGCAGTATTTT
>TRBJ2-1|TRBV9|TRBD2|.
CASSPRTSHEQFF
TGTGCCAGCAGCCCTCGGACTAGCCATGAGCAGTTCTTC
>TRBJ1-2|TRBV5-1|.|.
CASSPTGLNNYGYTF
TGCGCCAGCAGCCCCACAGGGCTCAACAACTATGGCTACACCTTC
>TRBJ1-2|TRBV27|.|.
CASSFDRNYGYTF
TGTGCCAGCAGTTTTGACAGGAACTATGGCTACACCTTC
>TRBJ1-1|TRBV4-1|.|.
CASSRREQLFTEAFF
TGCGCCAGCAGCCGCCGAGAACAGTTATTCACTGAAGCTTTCTTT
>TRBJ2-2|TRBV7-2|.|.
CASSLESQGNTGELFF
TGTGCCAGCAGCTTAGAGTCCCAGGGCAACACCGGGGAGCTGTTTTTT
>TRBJ1-6|TRBV28|.|.
CASGLRGTVNSPLHF
TGTGCCAGCGGATTAAGAGGGACCGTCAATTCACCCCTCCACTTT
>TRBJ2-1|TRBV15|TRBD2|.
CATSRVAGGPVNEQFF
TGTGCCACCAGCAGAGTGGCGGGGGGGCCCGTCAATGAGCAGTTCTTC
>TRBJ1-1|TRBV6-1|.|once
CASINLGGGNTEAFF
TGTGCCAGCATCAATCTCGGGGGCGGGAACACTGAAGCTTTCTTT
>TRBJ2-7|TRBV11-2|.|.
CASSLGADNSYEQYF
TGTGCCAGCAGCTTAGGTGCGGACAACTCCTACGAGCAGTACTTC
>TRBJ2-7|TRBV13|.|.
CASLTRQGNEQYF
TGTGCCAGCCTCACCAGGCAGGGTAACGAGCAGTACTTC
>TRBJ1-5|TRBV9|.|.
CASSVGDGNQPQHF
TGTGCCAGCAGCGTAGGGGACGGAAATCAGCCCCAGCATTTT
>TRBJ2-1|TRBV7-9|.|.
CASSLNSENEQFF
TGTGCCAGCAGCTTAAATAGCGAAAATGAGCAGTTCTTC
>TRBJ1-1|TRBV6-5|.|.
CASSNQENMDTEAFF
TGTGCCAGCAGTAACCAGGAGAATATGGACACTGAAGCTTTCTTT
>TRBJ2-7|TRBV4-1|TRBD2|.
CASSSTSGGPYEQYF
TGCGCCAGCAGCTCTACTAGCGGGGGCCCCTACGAGCAGTACTTC
>TRBJ1-4|TRBV23-1|TRBD1|.
CASSQPLETGVREKLFF
TGCGCCAGCAGTCAGCCACTGGAAACAGGGGTGAGAGAAAAACTGTTTTTT
>TRBJ2-3|TRBV2|.|.
CASSELSSGSIEGTDTQYF
TGTGCCAGCAGTGAACTCTCCAGCGGGTCGATAGAAGGCACAGATACGCAGTATTTT
>TRBJ1-1|TRBV11-2|.|.
CASSMNTEAFF
TGTGCCAGCAGCATGAACACTGAAGCTTTCTTT
>TRBJ2-7|TRBV30|.|once
CAWSINSHEQYF
TGTGCCTGGAGCATAAACAGCCACGAGCAGTACTTC
>TRBJ2-7|TRBV4-2|TRBD2|.
CASSQELAGETYEQYF
TGTGCCAGCAGCCAAGAGTTAGCGGGGGAAACCTACGAGCAGTACTTC
>TRBJ2-1|TRBV28|.|.
CASSLSQYNEQFF
TGTGCCAGCAGTTTATCTCAATACAATGAGCAGTTCTTC
>TRBJ1-2|TRBV4-2|.|.
CASSQGQAYYGYTF
TGTGCCAGCAGCCAAGGGCAGGCTTACTATGGCTACACCTTC
>TRBJ2-7|TRBV5-4|TRBD1|once
CASSLLGQGSYEQYF
TGTGCCAGCAGCTTGTTGGGACAGGGGTCCTACGAGCAGTACTTC
>TRBJ2-1|TRBV28|TRBD2|.
CASSFHSGGIPSEQFF
TGTGCCAGCAGTTTCCATAGCGGGGGGATCCCTAGTGAGCAGTTCTTC
>TRBJ1-1|TRBV27|TRBD1|.
CASRGTDYEAFF
TGTGCCAGCAGAGGGACAGACTATGAAGCTTTCTTT
>TRBJ1-1|TRBV5-5|.|.
CASSPGGNTEAFF
TGTGCCAGCAGCCCCGGGGGGAACACTGAAGCTTTCTTT
>TRBJ1-5|TRBV9|.|.
CASSVGDYSNQPQHF
TGTGCCAGCAGCGTAGGAGACTATAGCAATCAGCCCCAGCATTTT
>TRBJ1-2|TRBV4-1|TRBD1|.
CASSQRDRTYGYTF
TGCGCCAGCAGCCAAAGGGACAGAACATATGGCTACACCTTC
>TRBJ1-2|TRBV30|.|.
CAWRHLYLDALNYGYTF
TGTGCCTGGAGGCACCTATATTTGGACGCACTAAACTATGGCTACACCTTC
>TRBJ2-5|TRBV4-3|TRBD2|.
CASSQDTSGGARETQYF
TGCGCCAGCAGCCAAGATACGAGCGGGGGGGCAAGGGAGACCCAGTACTTC
>TRBJ2-2|TRBV7-6|.|.
CASSLVLPTGELFF
TGTGCCAGCAGCTTAGTTCTACCTACCGGGGAGCTGTTTTTT
>TRBJ2-5|TRBV28|.|.
CASSPDGKETQYF
TGTGCCAGCAGTCCGGACGGAAAAGAGACCCAGTACTTC
>TRBJ1-2|TRBV5-4|.|once
CASSDRTVAYGYAF
TGTGCCAGCAGCGATAGGACAGTCGCCTATGGCTACGCCTTC
>TRBJ2-7|TRBV28|.|once
CASMKEGLYEQYF
TGTGCCAGCATGAAGGAGGGGTTATACGAGCAGTACTTC
>TRBJ1-2|TRBV5-1|TRBD1|.
CASSLVDREPDGYTF
TGCGCCAGCAGCTTGGTAGACAGGGAGCCCGATGGCTACACCTTC
>TRBJ1-4|TRBV11-2|.|once
CASRFGGGDEKLFF
TGTGCCAGCAGATTCGGGGGCGGGGATGAAAAACTGTTTTTT